This T cell receptor beta chain was documented in a study of metastatic and nonmetastatic thyroid tumors. TCRdb reprocessed the PCR reads using MiXCR. The table lists approximately 50,000 clones, about 4% of them singletons. Germline lookup yields CDR1 MDHEN and CDR2 SYDVKM. V dropped 5 bases and J dropped 9; count of bases not matched to a gene: 18. CDR3 length: 17 residues. This clone was picked up many times. The entire patient cohort was treatment-naive prior to thyroid surgery. This sequence originates from a female donor with papillary thyroid cancer or a benign thyroid nodule (not recorded which). Some clones in this sample may be carry-over from other donors' samples. The chain has TRBV28 and TRBJ2-7, with 11 bases identical to TRBD1. The specimen sequenced was blood. The CDR3 DNA reads as TGTGCCAGCAGTCACCAAACCGGACAGGGGGCGAGAGGTGGGCAGTACTTC. Translating it yields CASSHQTGQGARGGQYF. The whole variable domain, filled in from reference TRBV28 and TRBJ2-7, reads DVKVTQSSRYLVKRTGEKVFLECVQDMDHENMFWYRQDPGLGLRLIYFSYDVKMKEKGDIPEGYSVSREKKERFSLILESASTNQTSMYLCASSHQTGQGARGGQYFGPGTRLTVT.